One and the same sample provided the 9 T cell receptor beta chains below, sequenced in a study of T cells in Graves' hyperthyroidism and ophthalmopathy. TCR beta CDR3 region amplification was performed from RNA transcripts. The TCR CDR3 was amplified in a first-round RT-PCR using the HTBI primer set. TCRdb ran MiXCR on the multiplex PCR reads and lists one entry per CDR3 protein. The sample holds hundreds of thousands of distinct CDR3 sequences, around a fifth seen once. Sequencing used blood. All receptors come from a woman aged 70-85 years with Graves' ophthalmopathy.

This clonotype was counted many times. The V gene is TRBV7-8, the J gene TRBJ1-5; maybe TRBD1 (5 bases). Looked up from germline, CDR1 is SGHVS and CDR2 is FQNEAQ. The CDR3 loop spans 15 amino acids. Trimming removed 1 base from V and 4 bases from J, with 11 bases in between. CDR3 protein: CASSLDRQTNQPQHF. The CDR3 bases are TGTGCCAGCAGCTTAGACCGACAGACTAATCAGCCCCAGCATTTT.

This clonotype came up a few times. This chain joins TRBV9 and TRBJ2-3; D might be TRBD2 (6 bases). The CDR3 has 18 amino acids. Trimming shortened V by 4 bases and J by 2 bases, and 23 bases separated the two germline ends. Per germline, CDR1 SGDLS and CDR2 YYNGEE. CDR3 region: CASSPRPAAGGVTDTQYF. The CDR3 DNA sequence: TGTGCCAGCAGCCCCCGCCCGGCAGCGGGTGGCGTCACAGATACGCAGTATTTT.

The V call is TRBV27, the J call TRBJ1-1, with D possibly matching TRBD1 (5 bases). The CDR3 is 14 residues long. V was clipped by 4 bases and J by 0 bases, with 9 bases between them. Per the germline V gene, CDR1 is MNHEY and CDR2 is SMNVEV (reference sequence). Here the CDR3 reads CASSYGGVNTEAFF. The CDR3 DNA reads TGTGCCAGCAGTTACGGAGGGGTGAACACTGAAGCTTTCTTT.

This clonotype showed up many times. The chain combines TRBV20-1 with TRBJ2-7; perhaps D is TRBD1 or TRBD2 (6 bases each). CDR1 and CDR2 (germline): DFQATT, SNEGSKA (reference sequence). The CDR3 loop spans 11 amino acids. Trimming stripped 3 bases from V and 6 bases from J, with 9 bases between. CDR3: CSASGGGEQYF. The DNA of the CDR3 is TGCAGTGCTAGCGGAGGGGGCGAGCAGTACTTC.

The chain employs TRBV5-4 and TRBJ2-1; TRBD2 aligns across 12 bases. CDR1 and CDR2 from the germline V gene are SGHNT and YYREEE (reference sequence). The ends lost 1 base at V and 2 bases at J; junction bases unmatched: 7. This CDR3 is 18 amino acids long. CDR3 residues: CASSLTRLAGVTYNEQFF. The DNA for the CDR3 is TGTGCCAGCAGCTTGACTCGACTAGCGGGAGTTACCTACAATGAGCAGTTCTTC.

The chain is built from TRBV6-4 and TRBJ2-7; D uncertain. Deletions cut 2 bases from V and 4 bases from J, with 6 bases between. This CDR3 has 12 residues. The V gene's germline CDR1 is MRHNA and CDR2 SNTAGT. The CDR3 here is CASSDGVYEQYF. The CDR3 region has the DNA TGTGCCAGCAGTGACGGGGTGTACGAGCAGTACTTC.

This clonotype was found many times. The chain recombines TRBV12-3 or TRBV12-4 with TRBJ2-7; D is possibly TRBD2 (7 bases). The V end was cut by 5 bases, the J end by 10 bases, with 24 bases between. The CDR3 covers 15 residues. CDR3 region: CASSLTGWAGEVQYF. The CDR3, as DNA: TGTGCCAGCAGTCTTACAGGGTGGGCGGGAGAGGTTCAGTACTTC.

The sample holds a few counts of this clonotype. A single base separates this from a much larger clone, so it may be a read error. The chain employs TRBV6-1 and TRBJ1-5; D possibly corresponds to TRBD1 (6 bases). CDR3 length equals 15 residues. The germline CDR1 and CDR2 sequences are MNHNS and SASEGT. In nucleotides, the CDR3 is TGTGCCGGCAGTGAATTGGCAGGGGACAATCAGCCCCAGCATTTT. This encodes CAGSELAGDNQPQHF.

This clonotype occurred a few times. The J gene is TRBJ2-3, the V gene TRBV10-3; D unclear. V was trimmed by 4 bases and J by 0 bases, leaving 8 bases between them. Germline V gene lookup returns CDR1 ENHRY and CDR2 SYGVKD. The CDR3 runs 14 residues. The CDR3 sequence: CAISAVTSTDTQYF. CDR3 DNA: TGTGCCATCAGTGCTGTAACTAGCACAGATACGCAGTATTTT.